This T cell receptor beta chain was sequenced during a study of shared clonotypes between healthy human individuals. Study details: Participating donors consisted of two women and a few men aged 18 to 49. For every donor, three CD4 naive, three CD4 memory, two CD8 naive and one CD8 memory plates were used. Whole-study findings and limits: Inspection by rarefaction showed sorted-subset sequencing to be incomplete despite large depth.

Sequencing was at deep level. Assay: immunoSEQ multiplex PCR; the TCRdb copy retains only in-frame clones and omits some. The data hold around 940,000 clones, with approximately 76% observed a single time. On this clone: Its specificity is not known.

V gave up 4 bases and J gave up 0 bases, with 9 bases separating them. CDR1 is LNHNV and CDR2 is YYDKDF in the germline V gene (reference sequence). The CDR3 consists of 14 residues. Sample: memory CD4+ T cells sorted from blood. Noted subset: CD45RA-negative fraction. V gene TRBV15 combines with J gene TRBJ2-5, with a possible D match to TRBD2 (6 bases). This TCR came from a man younger than 35 in good health. CDR3 in DNA: TGTGCCACCAGCAAGGGACTCAACCAAGAGACCCAGTACTTC. It specifies CATSKGLNQETQYF.